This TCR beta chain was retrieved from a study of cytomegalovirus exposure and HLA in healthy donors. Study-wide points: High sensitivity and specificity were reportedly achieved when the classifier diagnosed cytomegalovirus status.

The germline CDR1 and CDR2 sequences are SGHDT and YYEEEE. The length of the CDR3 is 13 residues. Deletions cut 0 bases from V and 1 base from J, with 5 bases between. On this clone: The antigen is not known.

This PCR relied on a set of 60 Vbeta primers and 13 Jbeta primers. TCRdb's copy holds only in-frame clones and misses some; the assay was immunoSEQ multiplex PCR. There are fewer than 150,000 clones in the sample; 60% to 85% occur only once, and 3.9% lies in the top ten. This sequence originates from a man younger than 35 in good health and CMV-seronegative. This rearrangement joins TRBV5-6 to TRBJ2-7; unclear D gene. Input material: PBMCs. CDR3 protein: CASSLGQSYEQYF. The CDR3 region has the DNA TGTGCCAGCAGCTTGGGGCAGTCCTACGAGCAGTACTTC.